A selection of T cell receptor beta chains follows, all from one sample in a study of vaccination effects on CD4 cells after COVID-19. Data came from immunoSEQ multiplex PCR; TCRdb stores just in-frame clones and leaves some out. The data contain roughly 46,000 clones, under 85% of them seen just once; the ten biggest clones take up 5% to 6.5%. Which antigens these TCRs recognize remains unknown. Sequenced material: CD4+ T cells from PBMCs cultured without peptide, taken after COVID-19 vaccination. These TCRs come from a human donor who had a prior SARS-CoV-2 infection. The CDR3 runs from the conserved cysteine through the conserved F or W. The order of the fields is clone size, J gene, D gene, V gene, CDR3 length, CDR3 protein, CDR3 DNA. The D gene is left open where the match is weak. Some rows mark clone size as missing; the rest say once, few, many or name a class of expanded clone.

-	TRBJ2-7	-	TRBV6-1	14	CASSEHASSYEQYF	TGTGCCAGCAGTGAACACGCAAGCTCCTACGAGCAGTACTTC
-	TRBJ2-2	-	TRBV4-3	15	CASSQGTAYTGELFF	TGCGCCAGCAGCCAGGGGACTGCGTATACCGGGGAGCTGTTTTTT
-	TRBJ1-2	-	TRBV7-9	14	CASSSAGGIRGYTF	TGTGCCAGCAGCAGCGCTGGGGGAATAAGGGGCTACACCTTC
once	TRBJ1-1	TRBD1	TRBV5-1	13	CASSSLQGSEAFF	TGCGCCAGCAGCTCCCTACAGGGGAGTGAAGCTTTCTTT
-	TRBJ2-2	-	TRBV2	19	CASSDVGVLSSGFTGELFF	TGTGCCAGCAGTGACGTCGGGGTGCTCTCCTCGGGTTTCACCGGGGAGCTGTTTTTT
-	TRBJ2-4	-	TRBV2	15	CASSEGAVRVHIQYF	TGTGCCAGCAGTGAAGGGGCAGTGAGGGTACACATTCAGTACTTC
-	TRBJ1-4	-	TRBV19	13	CASSTQAGEKLFF	TGTGCCAGTAGTACTCAGGCGGGCGAAAAACTGTTTTTT
-	TRBJ2-7	-	TRBV5-6	15	CASSSGPLSSYEQYF	TGTGCCAGCAGCTCGGGACCGTTGAGCTCCTACGAGCAGTACTTC
once	TRBJ2-3	TRBD1	TRBV5-1	16	CASSLLTGQYTDTQYF	TGCGCCAGCAGCTTGTTGACAGGGCAATACACAGATACGCAGTATTTT
-	TRBJ2-7	TRBD2	TRBV27	17	CASSFYPLGLASSEQYF	TGTGCCAGCAGTTTTTATCCTCTGGGACTAGCATCTAGCGAGCAGTACTTC
-	TRBJ2-1	-	TRBV9	16	CASSVGASSSYNEQFF	TGTGCCAGCAGCGTAGGGGCTAGCAGCTCCTACAATGAGCAGTTCTTC
-	TRBJ1-3	-	TRBV2	13	CASSESPGNTIYF	TGTGCCAGCAGTGAGAGCCCAGGAAACACCATATATTTT
-	TRBJ1-5	TRBD1	TRBV5-8	15	CASSFWAGGDQPQHF	TGTGCCAGCAGCTTTTGGGCAGGGGGGGATCAGCCCCAGCATTTT
-	TRBJ2-7	-	TRBV4-1	16	CASSQVLTSLSYEQYF	TGCGCCAGCAGCCAAGTCTTAACTAGTTTATCCTACGAGCAGTACTTC
-	TRBJ1-1	-	TRBV9	12	CASSKGGTEAFF	TGTGCCAGCAGCAAAGGGGGCACTGAAGCTTTCTTT
-	TRBJ2-1	TRBD2	TRBV29-1	15	CSVLGLAGGQSEQFF	TGCAGCGTCCTAGGACTAGCGGGAGGACAAAGTGAGCAGTTCTTC
few	TRBJ2-5	-	TRBV4-1	15	CASSQDPAAQETQYF	TGCGCCAGCAGCCAAGATCCGGCGGCTCAAGAGACCCAGTACTTC
-	TRBJ1-2	TRBD1	TRBV6-5	15	CASSFVTGGLYGYTF	TGTGCCAGCAGTTTCGTGACAGGGGGCCTCTATGGCTACACCTTC
-	TRBJ1-2	-	TRBV28	12	CASSFLGYGYTF	TGTGCCAGCAGTTTTTTGGGTTATGGCTACACCTTC
once	TRBJ2-3	-	TRBV19	13	CASSGRPTVTQYF	TGTGCCAGTAGTGGTAGGCCCACGGTTACGCAGTATTTT
-	TRBJ2-3	-	TRBV7-9	16	CASSLAHPGDPDTQYF	TGTGCCAGCAGCTTAGCGCACCCTGGGGACCCAGATACGCAGTATTTT
-	TRBJ1-2	TRBD1	TRBV2	16	CASSKPGTGGHYGYTF	TGTGCCAGCAGCAAGCCAGGGACAGGGGGCCACTATGGCTACACCTTC
-	TRBJ1-6	-	TRBV5-5	14	CASSFLTYNSPLHF	TGTGCCAGCAGCTTCCTCACTTATAATTCACCCCTCCACTTT
-	TRBJ2-5	TRBD2	TRBV5-5	14	CASSRGLGAETQYF	TGTGCCAGCAGCCGAGGACTAGGGGCAGAGACCCAGTACTTC
-	TRBJ1-1	-	TRBV5-1	16	CASSLGWGTLNTEAFF	TGCGCCAGCAGCTTGGGGTGGGGCACCTTGAACACTGAAGCTTTCTTT
few	TRBJ2-7	TRBD1	TRBV3-1/TRBV3-2	15	CASSQWGDRGLVQYF	TGTGCCAGCAGCCAATGGGGGGACAGGGGGCTTGTGCAGTACTTC
-	TRBJ1-4	TRBD1	TRBV9	15	CASSPTEGAGEKLFF	TGTGCCAGCAGCCCCACGGAGGGGGCTGGTGAAAAACTGTTTTTT
once	TRBJ2-3	-	TRBV7-9	13	CASSLAGEHTQYF	TGTGCCAGCAGCTTGGCAGGGGAACATACGCAGTATTTT
-	TRBJ1-2	-	TRBV11-3	12	CAGGRPNYGYTF	TGTGCCGGAGGGCGTCCTAACTATGGCTACACCTTC
few	TRBJ2-1	-	TRBV7-2	13	CASSFTPYNEQFF	TGTGCCAGCAGCTTCACACCGTACAATGAGCAGTTCTTC
-	TRBJ1-5	-	TRBV6-6	13	CASSYSWDQPQHF	TGTGCCAGCAGTTACTCCTGGGATCAGCCCCAGCATTTT
-	TRBJ1-2	TRBD1	TRBV7-9	13	CASSRDSSYGYTF	TGTGCCAGCAGCAGGGACAGCTCCTATGGCTACACCTTC
-	TRBJ2-1	TRBD2	TRBV6-5	14	CASTQLAGVNEQFF	TGTGCCAGCACGCAACTAGCGGGGGTTAATGAGCAGTTCTTC
-	TRBJ2-3	TRBD1	TRBV5-4	15	CASSHGQGGTDTQYF	TGTGCCAGCAGCCACGGACAGGGGGGCACAGATACGCAGTATTTT
-	TRBJ2-7	-	TRBV7-2	15	CASSLDPGAYYEQYF	TGTGCCAGCAGCTTAGATCCAGGCGCTTACTACGAGCAGTACTTC
-	TRBJ1-5	-	TRBV4-1	14	CASSQAGLNQPQHF	TGCGCCAGCAGCCAAGCAGGACTGAATCAGCCCCAGCATTTT
-	TRBJ2-1	TRBD1	TRBV2	14	CASRGTGTYNEQFF	TGTGCCAGCAGAGGGACAGGGACTTACAATGAGCAGTTCTTC
-	TRBJ2-1	-	TRBV6-6	14	CASTLRMFLGEQFF	TGTGCCAGCACTTTACGGATGTTTCTAGGAGAGCAGTTCTTC
-	TRBJ1-2	-	TRBV19	16	CASSIDGYSKNYGYTF	TGTGCCAGTAGTATAGATGGATACAGCAAAAACTATGGCTACACCTTC
-	TRBJ2-1	-	TRBV19	18	CASSQGSRAGGLYNEQFF	TGTGCCAGTAGCCAAGGCAGTCGGGCAGGGGGGTTGTACAATGAGCAGTTCTTC
-	TRBJ2-3	TRBD2	TRBV9	15	CASSVAGGRPDTQYF	TGTGCCAGCAGCGTAGCGGGAGGACGCCCAGATACGCAGTATTTT